This entry lists 22 T cell receptor beta chains sequenced from one sample in a study of post-analysis software for immune sequencing data. Whole-study results and caveats: Among five TRBV segments more frequent in patients than controls were TRBV5-6, TRBV5-1 and TRBV20-1.

Unique molecular identifiers tagged the TCR beta cDNA libraries. TCRdb reprocessed the PCR reads with MiXCR, giving one entry per CDR3 protein. The repertoire has hundreds of thousands of distinct CDR3 sequences, roughly 45% of them found once; the top ten carry around an eighth. These receptors have no known antigen. The source material was blood. All receptors derive from a girl aged 10 to 17 with multiple sclerosis.

The chain uses TRBV6-2 or TRBV6-3 and TRBJ1-5; 9 positions agree with TRBD1. CDR1 and CDR2 from the germline V gene are MNHEY and SVGEGT. The CDR3 totals 16 residues. J was trimmed by 4 bases and V by 4 bases; bases with no gene match: 8. The CDR3, as DNA: TGTGCCAGCAGTTTCTTCTCCGGGACAGGGAATCAGCCCCAGCATTTT. Amino acids: CASSFFSGTGNQPQHF.

A few counts support this clonotype. The chain employs TRBV20-1 and TRBJ2-5; D call uncertain. Germline CDR1 DFQATT, CDR2 SNEGSKA (reference sequence). V was pared by 3 bases and J by 8 bases, with 13 bases between. The CDR3 spans 12 residues. CDR3 sequence (DNA): TGCAGTGCTAGCTTGGGCCCTGTAACCCAGTACTTC. This sequence encodes CSASLGPVTQYF.

Details on this clonotype: One end of the junction does not line up with germline, which may come from a read error. V usage is TRBV7-2 and J usage is TRBJ2-7, with 8 bases aligning to TRBD2. Germline assignment: CDR1 SGHTA and CDR2 FQGNSA. The CDR3 contains 16 residues. The CDR3 DNA is TGTGCCAGCAACTTAGCGGACCGGGAGGGCTCCTACGAGCAGTACTTC. It specifies CASNLADREGSYEQYF.

Only a few counts were recorded for this clonotype. This chain uses TRBV6-5 with TRBJ1-2, with D unresolved. V gave up 5 bases and J gave up 2 bases, with 6 bases separating them. Per germline, CDR1 MNHEY and CDR2 SVGAGI. The CDR3 loop spans 12 amino acids. The DNA for the CDR3 is TGTGCCAGCAGTAGAGGGAACTATGGCTACACCTTC. Protein product: CASSRGNYGYTF.

The V and J genes are TRBV2 and TRBJ2-1; no reliable D call. CDR1 SNHLY and CDR2 FYNNEI come from the germline V gene. The V end lost 6 bases, the J end lost 5 bases, and 11 bases lay between the germline ends. The CDR3 loop spans 13 amino acids. In DNA form, the CDR3 reads TGTGCCAGCAGCGTCGACCTGAACAATGAGCAGTTCTTC. This codes for CASSVDLNNEQFF.

This chain links TRBV7-9 with TRBJ2-1; tentatively, D is TRBD1 (5 bases). With 5 bases removed from V and 9 bases from J, the gap between germline ends came to 14 bases. The CDR3 length is 13 residues. CDR1 is SEHNR and CDR2 is FQNEAQ in the germline V gene (reference sequence). The CDR3 here is CASSTPGLFEQFF. The CDR3 region has the DNA TGTGCCAGCAGCACCCCAGGGTTGTTTGAGCAGTTCTTC.

The V gene is TRBV7-9, the J gene TRBJ2-1; unclear D gene. Trimming cost V 5 bases and J 1 base, with 15 bases left between them. Germline V gene lookup returns CDR1 SEHNR and CDR2 FQNEAQ (reference sequence). The CDR3 sequence is 16 residues long. CDR3 in amino acids: CASSGGPGRSYNEQFF. For the CDR3, the DNA is TGTGCCAGCAGCGGCGGTCCAGGCCGATCCTACAATGAGCAGTTCTTC.

This clonotype was seen only a few times. The rearrangement joins TRBV11-2 to TRBJ2-5; the D gene is possibly TRBD2 (6 bases). Germline lookup yields CDR1 SGHAT and CDR2 FQNNGV. V was pared by 11 bases and J by 3 bases, with 16 bases between. The CDR3 contains 13 residues. The CDR3 loop reads CACAEGTKETQYF. CDR3 nucleotides: TGTGCCTGCGCGGAGGGAACTAAAGAGACCCAGTACTTC.

This clonotype came up a few times. The chain has TRBV7-9 and TRBJ1-2, with D possibly being TRBD1 (5 bases). The germline gives CDR1 SEHNR, CDR2 FQNEAQ (reference sequence). Trimming left V 6 bases short and J 3 bases short, with 14 bases between. The CDR3 totals 14 residues. CDR3 loop: CASSKTSQDYGYTF. DNA of the CDR3: TGTGCCAGCAGTAAAACCTCACAGGACTATGGCTACACCTTC. The entire variable domain, with the rest obtained from reference TRBV7-9 and TRBJ1-2, is as follows: DTGVSQNPRHKITKRGQNVTFRCDPISEHNRLYWYRQTLGQGPEFLTYFQNEAQLEKSRLLSDRFSAERPKGSFSTLEIQRTEQGDSAMYLCASSKTSQDYGYTFGSGTRLTVV.

In this sample, this clonotype turned up once. The CDR3 here is CASSLWGWAEQYF. CDR3 DNA sequence: TGTGCCAGCAGCTTATGGGGATGGGCCGAGCAGTACTTC. The chain recombines TRBV7-3 with TRBJ2-5; D call uncertain. The tail of the sequence fits TRBJ2-7 better, so the J call may be wrong. This CDR3 has 13 amino acids. The germline gives CDR1 SGHTA, CDR2 FQGTGA.

This clonotype was recorded a few times. The chain is built from TRBV20-1 and TRBJ2-7, with TRBD2 matching over 10 bases. CDR1 is DFQATT and CDR2 is SNEGSKA in the germline V gene (reference sequence). The CDR3 contains 15 residues. V trimming: 0 bases; J trimming: 2 bases; junction bases outside the gene matches: 4. The chain's CDR3 is CSARDPGLATYEQYF. CDR3 nucleotides: TGCAGTGCTAGAGATCCGGGACTAGCGACCTACGAGCAGTACTTC.

This clonotype was observed a handful of times. The chain employs TRBV7-9 and TRBJ2-1, with 7 bases that match TRBD1. The V segment lost 2 bases and the J segment 4 bases; nucleotides outside the gene matches: 11. This CDR3 region has 17 residues. Per germline, CDR1 SEHNR and CDR2 FQNEAQ (reference sequence). The CDR3 sequence is CASSLSHWDSSYNEQFF. CDR3 nucleotide sequence: TGTGCCAGCAGCTTATCGCACTGGGACAGTAGTTACAATGAGCAGTTCTTC.

The table lists this clonotype with a few counts. The chain employs TRBV6-1 and TRBJ2-3; 9 bases match TRBD2. Germline values: CDR1 MNHNS, CDR2 SASEGT. The CDR3 extends over 16 amino acids. V was clipped by 3 bases and J by 2 bases; unmatched bases: 6. The chain's CDR3 is CASSEASGALTDTQYF. CDR3 bases: TGTGCCAGCAGTGAGGCTAGCGGGGCCCTCACAGATACGCAGTATTTT.

This clonotype was observed a handful of times. V is TRBV29-1 and J is TRBJ2-3; D call uncertain. This CDR3 spans 14 amino acids. Germline V gene lookup returns CDR1 SQVTM and CDR2 ANQGSEA. Between the trimmed V and J ends, which lost 1 base and 1 base, there was a span of 9 bases. The CDR3 sequence: CSVEGSAGTDTQYF. The CDR3 DNA reads TGCAGCGTTGAAGGGAGCGCGGGCACAGATACGCAGTATTTT.

This clonotype has just a few counts. The genes are TRBV5-1 and TRBJ2-3, with D possibly TRBD2 on 5 matching bases. This CDR3 has 17 residues. CDR1 SGHRS and CDR2 YFSETQ come from the germline V gene. Trimming removed 0 bases at V and 0 bases at J, with 14 bases between. The CDR3 loop reads CASSLALLGGSTDTQYF. CDR3 sequence (DNA): TGCGCCAGCAGCTTGGCCCTACTAGGAGGAAGCACAGATACGCAGTATTTT. Drawing the rest from reference TRBV5-1 and TRBJ2-3, the complete variable domain is KAGVTQTPRYLIKTRGQQVTLSCSPISGHRSVSWYQQTPGQGLQFLFEYFSETQRNKGNFPGRFSGRQFSNSRSEMNVSTLELGDSALYLCASSLALLGGSTDTQYFGPGTRLTVL.

This clonotype was detected only a few times. V usage is TRBV6-2 or TRBV6-3 and J usage is TRBJ2-4, with TRBD2 matching 9 bases. The V gene's germline CDR1 is MNHEY and CDR2 SVGEGT. With V trimmed by 0 bases and J by 4 bases, 7 bases remained unmatched. This CDR3 comprises 17 residues. DNA of the CDR3: TGTGCCAGCAGTTACTCAGGGCCTAGCGGGACTAAAAACATTCAGTACTTC. Protein product: CASSYSGPSGTKNIQYF.

This clonotype was picked up one time. The gene calls are TRBV19 and TRBJ2-1; D possibly corresponds to TRBD2 (6 bases). Germline CDR1 is LNHDA and CDR2 is SQIVND (reference sequence). V lost 3 bases to trimming and J lost 5 bases, with 14 bases between them. This CDR3 comprises 15 residues. The CDR3 sequence is CASSISLASHNEQFF. DNA of the CDR3: TGTGCCAGTAGTATCTCGCTAGCGTCCCACAATGAGCAGTTCTTC.

V gene TRBV7-3 combines with J gene TRBJ2-2; no definite D call. CDR1 and CDR2 (germline): SGHTA, FQGTGA. The CDR3 length is 14 residues. The ends were cut back, 10 bases at V and 0 bases at J, with 12 bases in the middle. The DNA of the CDR3 is TGTGCCACCGCGAGGACCGCGAACACCGGGGAGCTGTTTTTT. Translation: CATARTANTGELFF.

This chain uses TRBV11-3 with TRBJ2-1; 7 nucleotides agree with TRBD2. J lost 0 bases, V lost 8 bases, and 7 bases had no gene match. CDR1 SGHNT and CDR2 YENEEA come from the germline V gene. The CDR3 extends over 15 amino acids. The CDR3 DNA follows: TGTGCCAGCTCCCGTGGGGGGGACTCCTACAATGAGCAGTTCTTC. It translates to CASSRGGDSYNEQFF.

V gene TRBV28 combines with J gene TRBJ2-5, with 8 bases fitting TRBD1. TRBJ2-7 explains the end of the DNA better; the J call may be wrong. The CDR3 sequence is 14 residues long. CDR1 and CDR2 (germline): MDHEN, SYDVKM. The CDR3 protein is CASRTDRELYEQYF. The DNA for the CDR3 is TGTGCCAGCAGAACGGACAGGGAACTCTACGAGCAGTACTTC.

Only a few counts were recorded for this clonotype. This sequence joins TRBV20-1 and TRBJ2-7; 8 bases match TRBD1. From germline, CDR1 is DFQATT and CDR2 SNEGSKA (reference sequence). Unmatched junction bases numbered 9, after V lost 0 bases and J lost 5 bases. There are 15 residues in the CDR3. The CDR3 DNA follows: TGCAGTGCTAGAGATAGGGCAGGGGGCTTAGACGAGCAGTACTTC. The encoded protein is CSARDRAGGLDEQYF.

In its sample, this clonotype was seen a few times. The chain recombines TRBV29-1 with TRBJ2-2; D gene ambiguous. The CDR3 spans 14 residues. V was cut by 4 bases and J by 2 bases, with 11 bases left in between. Germline V CDR1 and CDR2: SQVTM, ANQGSEA. This CDR3 reads CSVGSFLNTGELFF. In DNA, the CDR3 is TGCAGCGTTGGGTCCTTTTTAAACACCGGGGAGCTGTTTTTT.